This T cell receptor (beta chain) was captured in a study of shared clonotypes between healthy human individuals. Comments on this clone: The antigen is unknown.

The study's findings and limits: Clonotypes that were shared across a handful of donors made up around 5% of naive CD4 clonotypes.

The repertoire was sequenced with immunoSEQ multiplex PCR; TCRdb's copy has only in-frame clones and lacks some. The sample holds over a million clones, 95% to 99% seen once. V was clipped by 1 base and J by 0 bases, with 12 bases between them. The CDR3 is 16 amino acids. Germline CDR1 KGHSH, CDR2 LQKENI. All donors were Caucasian adults living in Nashville, Tennessee. This chain links TRBV18 with TRBJ1-2; no reliable D call. This TCR was recovered from a man aged 25 to 45 in good health. Source material: naive CD4+ T cells sorted from blood. Subset given: CD45RA+ positively selected. CDR3 protein: CASSPLHGSPNYGYTF. The CDR3 DNA sequence: TGTGCCAGCTCACCACTGCACGGAAGCCCTAACTATGGCTACACCTTC.